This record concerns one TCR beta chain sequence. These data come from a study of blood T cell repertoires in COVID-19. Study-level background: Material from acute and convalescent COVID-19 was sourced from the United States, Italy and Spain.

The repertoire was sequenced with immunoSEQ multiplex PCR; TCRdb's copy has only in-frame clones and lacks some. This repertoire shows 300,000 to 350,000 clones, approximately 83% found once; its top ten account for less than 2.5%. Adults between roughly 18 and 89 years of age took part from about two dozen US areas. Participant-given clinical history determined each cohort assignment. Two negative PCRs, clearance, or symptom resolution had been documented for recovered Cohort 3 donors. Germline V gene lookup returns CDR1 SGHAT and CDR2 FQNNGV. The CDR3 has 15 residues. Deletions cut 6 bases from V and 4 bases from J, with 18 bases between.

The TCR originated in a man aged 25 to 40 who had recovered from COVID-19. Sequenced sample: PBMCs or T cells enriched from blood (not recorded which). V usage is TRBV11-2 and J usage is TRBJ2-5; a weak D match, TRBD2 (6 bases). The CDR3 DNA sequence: TGTGCCAGCAGGTCCCGGGGGAAGGGGCGAGAGACCCAGTACTTC. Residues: CASRSRGKGRETQYF.